The 16 T cell receptor beta chains below were found in one sample sequenced in a study of blood T cells in healthy people across ages. A J-beta primer mix and a sample-barcoded 5' primer were used in a second PCR of about 7 to 12 cycles. TCRdb processed the 5' RACE reads anew with MiXCR; each CDR3 protein has one entry. The table shows approximately 880,000 distinct CDR3 sequences, with around 48% occurring only once. Sequencing was done on a sample of blood. These receptors came from a man aged 30-40 years in good health.

The J gene is TRBJ2-3, the V gene TRBV11-2; 9 bases are a match to TRBD2. The germline CDR1 and CDR2 sequences are SGHAT and FQNNGV. V gave up 8 bases and J gave up 5 bases; unmatched junction bases: 8. CDR3 length: 14 amino acids. The CDR3 DNA reads TGTGCCAGCCAGGCGGGGGGGCAAAGAGATACGCAGTATTTT. Its translation is CASQAGGQRDTQYF.

The chain recombines TRBV27 with TRBJ2-7; 8 bases align to TRBD1. After removal of 3 bases from V and 6 bases from J, the junction contained 10 bases not matched to a gene. The germline gives CDR1 MNHEY, CDR2 SMNVEV (reference sequence). The CDR3 has 15 residues. In DNA form, the CDR3 reads TGTGCCAGCAGTTTGATCGGGCAGGGGGCTGGCGAGCAGTACTTC. Protein: CASSLIGQGAGEQYF.

This clonotype was counted a few times. The chain joins TRBV4-1 to TRBJ1-4; D unclear. The length of the CDR3 is 17 residues. V was trimmed by 0 bases and J by 8 bases, leaving 19 bases between them. Germline-derived CDR1 and CDR2 are MGHRA and YSYEKL. This CDR3 reads CASSQEGPALGTEKLFF. The DNA for the CDR3 is TGCGCCAGCAGCCAAGAAGGGCCGGCTTTGGGAACCGAAAAACTGTTTTTT.

This sequence joins TRBV20-1 and TRBJ2-5; 13 nucleotides align to TRBD2. Germline lookup yields CDR1 DFQATT and CDR2 SNEGSKA (reference sequence). Germline trimming cut 4 bases from V and 11 bases from J; bases unmatched to any gene: 13. CDR3 length equals 15 residues. CDR3: CSATSGLAGYNEQYF. For the CDR3, the DNA is TGCAGTGCTACCTCGGGACTAGCGGGATACAATGAGCAGTACTTC.

The rearrangement links TRBV18 to TRBJ2-1; D possibly corresponds to TRBD2 (5 bases). CDR1 and CDR2 from the germline V gene are KGHSH and LQKENI. V was trimmed by 3 bases and J by 6 bases, leaving 15 bases between them. The CDR3 totals 15 residues. CDR3: CASSPSLAGGNEQFF. The CDR3 nucleotides read TGTGCCAGCTCACCTTCTCTGGCGGGCGGCAATGAGCAGTTCTTC.

This chain links TRBV6-5 with TRBJ2-7; 8 nucleotides align to TRBD1. Germline V gives CDR1 MNHEY, CDR2 SVGAGI. The CDR3 covers 13 residues. The V segment lost 8 bases and the J segment 2 bases; nucleotides outside the gene matches: 5. The CDR3 bases are TGTGCCAGCCACCCGACAGGGGCCTACGAGCAGTACTTC. Amino acids: CASHPTGAYEQYF.

In its sample, this clonotype was seen a few times. This rearrangement joins TRBV7-2 to TRBJ2-7; D might be TRBD1 (6 bases). V shed 0 bases and J shed 0 bases, with 9 bases lying between them. Germline CDR1 is SGHTA and CDR2 is FQGNSA. This CDR3 spans 15 amino acids. The CDR3 here is CASSLAAGASYEQYF. CDR3 coding DNA: TGTGCCAGCAGCTTAGCAGCAGGGGCCTCCTACGAGCAGTACTTC.

In its sample, this clonotype was seen many times. This sequence joins TRBV6-6 and TRBJ2-1, with 8 bases fitting TRBD1. Trimming took 4 bases from V and 7 from J; bases not matched to a gene: 6. The CDR3 sequence is 14 residues long. The germline V gene has CDR1 MNHNY and CDR2 SVGAGI (reference sequence). The CDR3 spells CASSSGQEGNEQFF. CDR3 DNA sequence: TGTGCCAGCAGTTCGGGACAGGAAGGGAATGAGCAGTTCTTC.

The V gene is TRBV5-1, the J gene TRBJ1-1; 7 bases agree with TRBD1. V shed 4 bases and J 1 base; nucleotides not matched to a gene: 7. Per the germline V gene, CDR1 is SGHRS and CDR2 is YFSETQ. The CDR3 runs to 15 residues. The CDR3 DNA is TGCGCCAGCAGCATTACAGGGGAATGGAACACTGAAGCTTTCTTT. Protein: CASSITGEWNTEAFF.

A note on this clonotype: The junction departs from the called germline gene at one end, perhaps through a read error. V gene TRBV12-3 or TRBV12-4 combines with J gene TRBJ1-2; D is ambiguous. This CDR3 is built from 15 residues. CDR3 bases: TGTGCCCGCAGTTTCCGACGGATAACGGAATATGGCTACACCTTC. Residues: CARSFRRITEYGYTF.

The count of this clonotype is one. This sequence joins TRBV15 and TRBJ2-2; no clear D gene. The germline CDR1 and CDR2 sequences are LNHNV and YYDKDF (reference sequence). Trimming removed 1 base from V and 3 bases from J, with 9 bases in between. This CDR3 spans 15 amino acids. The CDR3 DNA sequence: TGTGCCACCAGCAGAGTTGCTATTCACACCGGGGAGCTGTTTTTT. Amino acids: CATSRVAIHTGELFF.

As concerns this clonotype: Given a much more abundant clone one base away, this may be a read error. The rearrangement links TRBV20-1 to TRBJ2-1; D may be TRBD1 or TRBD2 (5 bases each). The CDR3 length is 15 residues. The V end was cut by 0 bases, the J end by 7 bases, with 16 bases between. Germline values: CDR1 DFQATT, CDR2 SNEGSKA (reference sequence). CDR3 amino acids: CSARDPYIGANEQFF. Written as DNA, the CDR3 is TGCAGTGCTAGAGATCCGTATATCGGGGCAAATGAGCAGTTCTTC.

A few counts support this clonotype. The V and J genes are TRBV4-1 and TRBJ2-3; 7 bases line up with TRBD1. Germline-derived CDR1 and CDR2 are MGHRA and YSYEKL. The CDR3 length is 16 residues. Trimming took 0 bases from V and 5 from J; bases not matched to a gene: 8. The CDR3 spells CASSQDAQGNIDTQYF. The CDR3 DNA reads as TGCGCCAGCAGCCAAGATGCACAGGGGAATATAGATACGCAGTATTTT.

J is TRBJ2-5 and V is TRBV27, with unresolved D. The CDR3 sequence is 15 residues long. In germline, CDR1 is MNHEY, CDR2 SMNVEV (reference sequence). Trimming stripped 0 bases from V and 7 bases from J, with 15 bases between. CDR3: CASSLSGRPRGTQYF. CDR3 sequence (DNA): TGTGCCAGCAGTTTATCGGGCAGGCCGAGAGGGACCCAGTACTTC.

The chain links TRBV4-2 to TRBJ2-5, with TRBD2 matching 10 bases. Per the germline V gene, CDR1 is LGHNA and CDR2 is YNFKEQ. Trimming at V came to 0 bases and at J to 1 base, leaving 11 bases not matched to a gene. This CDR3 spans 19 amino acids. As DNA, the CDR3 is TGTGCCAGCAGCCAAGACTCAAGCGGGGGGGTCCGTTTCCAAGAGACCCAGTACTTC. It encodes CASSQDSSGGVRFQETQYF.

The V gene is TRBV12-3 or TRBV12-4, the J gene TRBJ2-6; D gene uncertain. V lost 7 bases and J 4 bases, leaving 11 bases between the germline ends. This CDR3 has 14 amino acids. CDR3 DNA: TGTGCCAGCACCCCCGCATCCGGGGCCAACGTCCTGACTTTC. This encodes CASTPASGANVLTF.